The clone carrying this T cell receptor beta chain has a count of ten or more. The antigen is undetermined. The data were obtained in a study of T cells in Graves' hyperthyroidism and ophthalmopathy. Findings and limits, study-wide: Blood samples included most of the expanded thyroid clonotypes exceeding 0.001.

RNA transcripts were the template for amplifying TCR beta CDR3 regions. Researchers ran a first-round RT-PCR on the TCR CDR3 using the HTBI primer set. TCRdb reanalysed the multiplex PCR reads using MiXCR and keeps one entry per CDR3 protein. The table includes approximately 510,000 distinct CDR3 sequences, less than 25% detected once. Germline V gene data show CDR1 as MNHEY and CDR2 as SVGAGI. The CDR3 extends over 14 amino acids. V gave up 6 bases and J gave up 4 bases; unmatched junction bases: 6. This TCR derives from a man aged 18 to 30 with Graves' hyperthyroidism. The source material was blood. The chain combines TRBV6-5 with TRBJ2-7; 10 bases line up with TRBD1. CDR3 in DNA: TGTGCCAGCAGGCGGGGGGACAGGGGTTACGAGCAGTACTTC. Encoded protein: CASRRGDRGYEQYF.